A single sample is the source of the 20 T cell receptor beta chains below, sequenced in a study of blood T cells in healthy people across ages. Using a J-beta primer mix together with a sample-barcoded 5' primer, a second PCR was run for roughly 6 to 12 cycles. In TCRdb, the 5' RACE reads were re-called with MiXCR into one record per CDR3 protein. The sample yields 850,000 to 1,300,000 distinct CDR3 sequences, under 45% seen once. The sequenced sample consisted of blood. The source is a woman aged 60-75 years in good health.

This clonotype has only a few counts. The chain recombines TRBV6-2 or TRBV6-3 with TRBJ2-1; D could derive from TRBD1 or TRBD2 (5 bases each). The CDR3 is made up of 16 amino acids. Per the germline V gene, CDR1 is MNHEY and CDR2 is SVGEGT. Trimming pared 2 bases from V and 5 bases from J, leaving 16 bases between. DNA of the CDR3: TGTGCCAGCAGTTACGTTGCCGGGACGCCGGACAATGAGCAGTTCTTC. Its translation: CASSYVAGTPDNEQFF.

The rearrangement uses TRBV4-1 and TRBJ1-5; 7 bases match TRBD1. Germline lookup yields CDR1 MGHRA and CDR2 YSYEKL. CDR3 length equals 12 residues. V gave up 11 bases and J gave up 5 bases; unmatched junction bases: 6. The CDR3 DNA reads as TGCGCCGCGGGGACAGCTTATCAGCCCCAGCATTTT. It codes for CAAGTAYQPQHF.

CDR3 amino acids: CSVASTDRGRAQYF. CDR3 nucleotide sequence: TGCAGCGTTGCCTCAACGGACAGGGGTCGGGCCCAGTACTTC. This rearrangement joins TRBV29-1 to TRBJ2-5, with 9 bases aligning to TRBD1. The CDR3 runs 14 residues. V trimming: 4 bases; J trimming: 9 bases; junction bases outside the gene matches: 12. Germline V lookup: CDR1 SQVTM, CDR2 ANQGSEA.

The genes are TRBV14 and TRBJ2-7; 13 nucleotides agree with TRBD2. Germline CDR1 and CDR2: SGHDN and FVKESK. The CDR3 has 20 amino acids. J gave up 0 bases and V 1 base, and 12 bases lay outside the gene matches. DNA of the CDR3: TGTGCCAGCAGCCAAGTTACTGTGAGCGGACTAGCGGGAGCCTCCTACGAGCAGTACTTC. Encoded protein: CASSQVTVSGLAGASYEQYF.

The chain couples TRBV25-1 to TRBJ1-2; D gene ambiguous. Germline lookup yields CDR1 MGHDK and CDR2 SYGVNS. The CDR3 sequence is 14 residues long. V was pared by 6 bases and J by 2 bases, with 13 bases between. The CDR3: CASRGTRANYGYTF. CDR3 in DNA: TGTGCCAGCAGGGGTACCCGGGCAAACTATGGCTACACCTTC.

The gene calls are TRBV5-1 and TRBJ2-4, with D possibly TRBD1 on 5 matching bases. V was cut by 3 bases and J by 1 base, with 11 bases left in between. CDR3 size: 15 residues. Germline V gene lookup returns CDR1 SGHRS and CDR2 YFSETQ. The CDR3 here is CASSYQGGAKNIQYF. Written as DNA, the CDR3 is TGCGCCAGCAGCTACCAGGGTGGGGCCAAAAACATTCAGTACTTC.

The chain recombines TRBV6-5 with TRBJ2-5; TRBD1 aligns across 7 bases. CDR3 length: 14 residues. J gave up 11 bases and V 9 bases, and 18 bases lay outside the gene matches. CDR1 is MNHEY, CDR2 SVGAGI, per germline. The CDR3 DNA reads TGTGCCAGTCGGCAAGGGACAGAACTACGAGGGCAGTACTTC. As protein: CASRQGTELRGQYF.

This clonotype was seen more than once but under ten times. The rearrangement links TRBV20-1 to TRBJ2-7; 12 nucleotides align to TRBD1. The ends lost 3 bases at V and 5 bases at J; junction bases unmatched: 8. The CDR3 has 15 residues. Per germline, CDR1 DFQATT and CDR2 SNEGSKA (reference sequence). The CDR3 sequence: CSASLGTGGENEQYF. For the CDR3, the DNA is TGCAGTGCTAGTCTCGGGACAGGGGGCGAAAACGAGCAGTACTTC.

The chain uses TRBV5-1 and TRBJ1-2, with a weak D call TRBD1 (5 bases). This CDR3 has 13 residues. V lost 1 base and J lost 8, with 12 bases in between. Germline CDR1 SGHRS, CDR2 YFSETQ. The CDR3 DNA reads TGCGCCAGCAGCTTGAGGTTAGGGGAAGGCTACACCTTC. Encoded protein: CASSLRLGEGYTF.

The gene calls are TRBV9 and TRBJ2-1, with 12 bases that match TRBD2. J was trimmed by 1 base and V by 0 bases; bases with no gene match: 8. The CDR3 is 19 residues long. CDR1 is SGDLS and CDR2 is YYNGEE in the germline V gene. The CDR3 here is CASSVGLAGVLSSYNEQFF. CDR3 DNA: TGTGCCAGCAGCGTAGGACTAGCGGGAGTCCTTAGTTCCTACAATGAGCAGTTCTTC.

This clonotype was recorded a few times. The CDR3 region has the DNA TGCAGTGCTAGGGTGATGGCTAGCGGGAGCAACGAGCAGTACTTC. It yields the protein CSARVMASGSNEQYF. The V call is TRBV20-1, the J call TRBJ2-7; 10 bases agree with TRBD2. Germline V gene sequence: CDR1 DFQATT, CDR2 SNEGSKA (reference sequence). V was pared by 3 bases and J by 5 bases, with 10 bases of the junction left unmatched. The CDR3 extends over 15 amino acids.

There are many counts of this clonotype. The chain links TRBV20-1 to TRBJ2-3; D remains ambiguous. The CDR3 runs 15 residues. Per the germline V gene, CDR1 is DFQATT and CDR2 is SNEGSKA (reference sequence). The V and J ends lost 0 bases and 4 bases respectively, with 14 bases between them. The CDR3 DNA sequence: TGCAGTGCTAGAGATGCCCGCGCAACGGCAGATACGCAGTATTTT. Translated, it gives CSARDARATADTQYF.

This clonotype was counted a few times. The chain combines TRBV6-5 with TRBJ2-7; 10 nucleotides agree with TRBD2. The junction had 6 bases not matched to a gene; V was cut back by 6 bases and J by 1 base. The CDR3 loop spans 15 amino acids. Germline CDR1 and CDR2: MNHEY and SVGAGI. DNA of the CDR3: TGTGCCAGCAGGCCCGGGACTAGCGAATCCTACGAGCAGTACTTC. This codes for CASRPGTSESYEQYF.

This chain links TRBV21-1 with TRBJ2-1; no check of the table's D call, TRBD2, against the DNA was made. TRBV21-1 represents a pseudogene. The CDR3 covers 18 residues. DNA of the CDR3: TGTGCCAGCAGCAAAGGCGGGGTGGGAGGGCCCCACGGCAATGAGCAGTTCTTC. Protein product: CASSKGGVGGPHGNEQFF.

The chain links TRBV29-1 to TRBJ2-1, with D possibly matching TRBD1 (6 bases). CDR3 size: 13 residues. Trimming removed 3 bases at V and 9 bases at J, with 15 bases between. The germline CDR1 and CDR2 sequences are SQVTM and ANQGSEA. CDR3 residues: CSVEITGHGEQFF. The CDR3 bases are TGCAGCGTTGAGATCACAGGGCATGGTGAGCAGTTCTTC.

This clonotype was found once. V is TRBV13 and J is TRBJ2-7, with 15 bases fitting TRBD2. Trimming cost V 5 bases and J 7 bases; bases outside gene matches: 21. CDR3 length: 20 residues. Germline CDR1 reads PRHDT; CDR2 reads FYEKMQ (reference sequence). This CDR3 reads CASSLSWGGLAGGLYNEQYF. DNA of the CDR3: TGTGCCAGCAGCCTTTCGTGGGGGGGACTAGCGGGAGGACTCTACAATGAGCAGTACTTC.

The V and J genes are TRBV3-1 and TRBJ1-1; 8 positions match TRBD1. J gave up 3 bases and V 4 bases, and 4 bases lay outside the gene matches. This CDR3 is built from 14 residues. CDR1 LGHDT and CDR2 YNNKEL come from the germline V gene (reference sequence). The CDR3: CASSLGTGDTEAFF. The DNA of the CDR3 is TGTGCCAGCAGCCTAGGGACAGGCGACACTGAAGCTTTCTTT.

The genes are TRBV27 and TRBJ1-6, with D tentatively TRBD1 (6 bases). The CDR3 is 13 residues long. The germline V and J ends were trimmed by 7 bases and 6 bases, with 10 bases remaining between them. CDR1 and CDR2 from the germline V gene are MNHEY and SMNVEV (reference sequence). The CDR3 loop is CASTGQFNSPLHF. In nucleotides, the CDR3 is TGTGCCAGCACCGGACAGTTTAATTCACCCCTCCACTTT.

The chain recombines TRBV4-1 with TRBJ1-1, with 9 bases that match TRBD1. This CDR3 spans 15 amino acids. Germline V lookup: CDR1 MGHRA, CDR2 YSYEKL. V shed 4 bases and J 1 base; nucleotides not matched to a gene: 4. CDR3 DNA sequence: TGCGCCAGCAGCCCGGACAGGGGAAAGAACACTGAAGCTTTCTTT. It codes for CASSPDRGKNTEAFF.

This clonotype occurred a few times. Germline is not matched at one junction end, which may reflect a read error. The CDR3 bases are TGTGCCAGCAGCGTAGCGGGGAGGGGAGACGGCTACACCTTC. Translated: CASSVAGRGDGYTF. This chain links TRBV7-2 with TRBJ1-2; TRBD1 might be the D (5 bases). The germline gives CDR1 SGHTA, CDR2 FQGNSA. There are 14 residues in the CDR3.